The T cell receptor beta chain described here comes from a study of control samples from healthy donors and cancer patients. TCRdb keeps only in-frame clones here, not all; method: immunoSEQ multiplex PCR. The sample has around 53,000 clones; 80% to 90% are singletons. Trimming took 4 bases from V and 7 from J, leaving 23 bases between them. The CDR3 consists of 17 residues. Germline-derived CDR1 and CDR2 are SGHTS and YDEGEE. The sequence derives from a woman aged 50 to 60 with lung cancer. The source material was PBMCs. This chain uses TRBV5-8 with TRBJ2-2, with TRBD1 as a possible D gene (6 bases). The CDR3 sequence: CASSIILTGWDGGELFF. The CDR3 region has the DNA TGTGCCAGCAGCATAATCCTTACAGGGTGGGACGGCGGGGAGCTGTTTTTT.